The next 25 T cell receptor beta chains were all read from a single sample in a study of blood T cell repertoires in COVID-19 (dated by TCRdb to 2018 to 2020). Libraries were made using the immunoSEQ multiplex PCR assay. TCRdb obtained this table from immuneACCESS and retained in-frame rearrangements with V and J assigned. These tables miss some clones; where compared with another copy, unresolved V genes account for less than half of the shortfall, and the remainder is unexplained. This sample has 250,000 to 400,000 clones in its table, and approximately 88% of those were observed once. 1.5% to 2% of the sample is taken by the ten largest. Sequenced sample: peripheral blood. The receptors originated from a woman in her 30s with COVID-19, enrolled during active disease.

The J gene is TRBJ2-7, the V gene TRBV7-8; TRBD1 is a possible D gene (5 bases). The CDR3 contains 10 residues. Trimming left V 10 bases short and J 5 bases short, with 9 bases between. Germline V lookup: CDR1 SGHVS, CDR2 FQNEAQ. CDR3 nucleotides: TGTGCCACCGACAGTCACGAGCAGTACGTC. This codes for CATDSHEQYV.

This clone was seen once. J is TRBJ1-1 and V is TRBV3-1 (or the pseudogene TRBV3-2), with D perhaps TRBD1 (6 bases). CDR1 is LGHDT, CDR2 YNNKEL, per germline (reference sequence). The CDR3 has 14 amino acids. The ends were cut back, 3 bases at V and 4 bases at J, with 12 bases in the middle. The CDR3 reads CASSQWGLGTEAFF. The CDR3 DNA reads TGTGCCAGCAGCCAGTGGGGGCTTGGCACTGAAGCTTTCTTT.

This clone showed up just once. This chain uses TRBV19 with TRBJ1-5; no firm D call. The germline V gene encodes CDR1 LNHDA and CDR2 SQIVND (reference sequence). CDR3 length equals 15 residues. V was cut by 2 bases and J by 7 bases, with 15 bases left in between. CDR3 DNA: TGTGCCAGTAGTATACCCCCGGGTTCGGGACAGCCCCAGCATTTT. It yields the protein CASSIPPGSGQPQHF.

The chain recombines TRBV9 with TRBJ2-7, with TRBD1 identical over 8 bases. This CDR3 is built from 15 residues. Unmatched junction bases numbered 7, after V lost 3 bases and J lost 2 bases. Germline CDR1 is SGDLS and CDR2 is YYNGEE. Here the CDR3 DNA reads TGTGCCAGCAGCGGTTCCGGGACAGGTGCCTACGAGCAGTACTTC. Protein sequence: CASSGSGTGAYEQYF.

CDR3 residues: CASSQRGRSTDTQYF. The CDR3 bases are TGCGCCAGCAGCCAAAGGGGCAGGTCCACAGATACGCAGTATTTT. This chain joins TRBV4-1 and TRBJ2-3; the D gene is possibly TRBD1 (5 bases). Trimming left V 2 bases short and J 2 bases short, with 11 bases between. The CDR3 loop spans 15 amino acids. CDR1 and CDR2 from the germline V gene are MGHRA and YSYEKL.

The chain recombines TRBV12-5 with TRBJ2-2; 8 positions match TRBD1. The germline V gene encodes CDR1 LGHNT and CDR2 FRNRAP. V lost 4 bases, J lost 2 bases, and 12 bases stayed unmatched. The CDR3 length is 18 residues. Written as DNA, the CDR3 is TGTGCTAGTGGTTCCAATTCAAAGGACAGGGCCAACACCGGGGAGCTGTTTTTT. This sequence encodes CASGSNSKDRANTGELFF.

The chain couples TRBV4-2 to TRBJ1-2; unclear D gene. The ends were cut back, 6 bases at V and 6 bases at J, with 17 bases in the middle. The CDR3 has 14 amino acids. CDR1 is LGHNA and CDR2 is YNFKEQ in the germline V gene. CDR3 coding DNA: TGTGCCAGCAGGGTTTTTGGAAGACTAGATGGCTACACCTTC. Its translation is CASRVFGRLDGYTF.

CDR3 in DNA: TGTGCCAGCAGTTTATCTTCTCCCCGGGGGGCCCAGTACTTC. This codes for CASSLSSPRGAQYF. This chain uses TRBV28 with TRBJ2-5; 7 nucleotides align to TRBD2. V was clipped by 1 base and J by 9 bases; unmatched bases: 8. This CDR3 is built from 14 residues. Germline V gene sequence: CDR1 MDHEN, CDR2 SYDVKM.

Regarding this clone: The junction departs from germline at one end; a sequencing error may be responsible. This chain joins TRBV27 and TRBJ1-6; D not resolved. Germline lookup yields CDR1 MNHEY and CDR2 SMNVEV (reference sequence). The CDR3 is 13 amino acids. The CDR3 loop reads CATSERVNSPLHF. For the CDR3, the DNA is TGTGCCACCAGTGAACGCGTCAACTCACCCCTCCACTTT.

V gene TRBV16 combines with J gene TRBJ2-5; D might be TRBD2 (5 bases). The ends were cut back, 1 base at V and 4 bases at J, with 7 bases in the middle. The CDR3 length is 13 residues. The V gene's germline CDR1 is KGHSY and CDR2 FQNENV. CDR3 in DNA: TGTGCCAGCAGCCAATTTCGGGGAGAGACCCAGTACTTC. Its protein product is CASSQFRGETQYF. The full variable domain, with the rest looked up from reference TRBV16 and TRBJ2-5, is GEEVAQTPKHLVRGEGQKAKLYCAPIKGHSYVFWYQQVLKNEFKFLISFQNENVFDETGMPKERFSAKCLPNSPCSLEIQATKLEDSAVYFCASSQFRGETQYFGPGTRLLVL.

This clone was observed a few times. The V and J genes are TRBV5-5 and TRBJ1-1; 11 positions match TRBD1. Germline V CDR1 and CDR2: SGHKS, YYEKEE (reference sequence). This CDR3 contains 15 residues. V shed 4 bases and J 4 bases; nucleotides not matched to a gene: 6. The CDR3 coding sequence is TGTGCCAGCAGCCCCGGGACAGGGGGGACCACTGAAGCTTTCTTT. This sequence encodes CASSPGTGGTTEAFF.

This rearrangement joins TRBV4-1 to TRBJ2-5; tentative D call: TRBD2 (6 bases). CDR1 and CDR2 (germline): MGHRA, YSYEKL. Trimming took off 4 bases at V and 5 bases at J, with 20 bases between the two ends. The CDR3 spans 16 residues. This CDR3 reads CASSPRGLRAGETQYF. DNA of the CDR3: TGCGCCAGCAGCCCCCGAGGACTAAGGGCGGGGGAGACCCAGTACTTC.

The V gene is TRBV19, the J gene TRBJ1-6; 12 nucleotides line up with TRBD1. Germline V gives CDR1 LNHDA, CDR2 SQIVND (reference sequence). V lost 9 bases, J lost 10 bases, and 4 bases stayed unmatched. This CDR3 comprises 13 residues. The CDR3 loop reads CASAGTGGSPLHF. Here the CDR3 DNA reads TGTGCCAGCGCGGGGACAGGGGGCTCACCCCTCCACTTT.

The V and J genes are TRBV2 and TRBJ2-5, with TRBD2 identical over 11 bases. V shed 4 bases, J shed 4 bases, and the junction held 8 bases outside the gene matches. The CDR3 spans 16 residues. Germline V gene data show CDR1 as SNHLY and CDR2 as FYNNEI. CDR3 amino acids: CASSGGSGGVGETQYF. The CDR3 region has the DNA TGTGCCAGCAGTGGCGGTAGCGGGGGGGTAGGAGAGACCCAGTACTTC.

This chain joins TRBV20-1 and TRBJ2-7; possibly TRBD2 for D (6 bases). The length of the CDR3 is 14 residues. The V end lost 3 bases, the J end lost 2 bases, and 14 bases lay between the germline ends. CDR1 DFQATT and CDR2 SNEGSKA come from the germline V gene (reference sequence). CDR3 coding DNA: TGCAGTGCTAGTCGATCGCGGGGCCCCTACGAGCAGTACTTC. Its translation is CSASRSRGPYEQYF.

The chain has TRBV4-1 and TRBJ1-1; 8 nucleotides line up with TRBD1. Trimming removed 2 bases from V and 6 bases from J; junction bases left unmatched: 14. Germline V lookup: CDR1 MGHRA, CDR2 YSYEKL. The length of the CDR3 is 17 residues. In DNA form, the CDR3 reads TGCGCCAGCAGCCAACCTCGGTCCCAGGACAGGGTTGCTGAAGCTTTCTTT. It is translated as CASSQPRSQDRVAEAFF.

CDR3 in amino acids: CASSLDILGETQYF. Written as DNA, the CDR3 is TGTGCCAGCAGCTTGGATATCCTAGGAGAGACCCAGTACTTC. The J gene is TRBJ2-5, the V gene TRBV5-4, with D uncertain. Trimming left V 0 bases short and J 4 bases short, with 10 bases between. This CDR3 region has 14 residues. Germline CDR1 is SGHNT and CDR2 is YYREEE (reference sequence).

The rearrangement uses TRBV12-3 or TRBV12-4 and TRBJ1-2, with D hard to call. This CDR3 is built from 13 residues. V gave up 6 bases and J gave up 8 bases, with 16 bases separating them. For the CDR3, the DNA is TGTGCCAGCAGCCTCGGCCGGCGGCGGGGCTACACCTTC. Its translation: CASSLGRRRGYTF.

The genes are TRBV25-1 and TRBJ1-5; 7 nucleotides align to TRBD1. CDR1 MGHDK and CDR2 SYGVNS come from the germline V gene. This CDR3 spans 13 amino acids. Trimming removed 5 bases from V and 3 bases from J; junction bases left unmatched: 1. CDR3 nucleotides: TGTGCCAGCAGTACAGGGGTCAATCAGCCCCAGCATTTT. This sequence encodes CASSTGVNQPQHF.

This clone was seen a few times. The CDR3 DNA reads TGTGCCAGCAGCTCGGACAGGGGAAACACCATATATTTT. Protein sequence: CASSSDRGNTIYF. The gene calls are TRBV5-4 and TRBJ1-3, with 7 bases lining up with TRBD1. V trimming: 3 bases; J trimming: 4 bases; junction bases outside the gene matches: 1. This CDR3 region has 13 residues. Looked up from germline, CDR1 is SGHNT and CDR2 is YYREEE (reference sequence). The full variable domain, with the rest looked up from reference TRBV5-4 and TRBJ1-3, is ETGVTQSPTHLIKTRGQQVTLRCSSQSGHNTVSWYQQALGQGPQFIFQYYREEENGRGNFPPRFSGLQFPNYSSELNVNALELDDSALYLCASSSDRGNTIYFGEGSWLTVV.

The chain employs TRBV28 and TRBJ1-1; D gene unclear. Germline V gene sequence: CDR1 MDHEN, CDR2 SYDVKM. This CDR3 has 14 amino acids. The V end lost 7 bases, the J end lost 5 bases, and 17 bases lay between the germline ends. CDR3 nucleotides: TGTGCCAGCATCAATGGCGGGGTGACGACTGAAGCTTTCTTT. Amino acid sequence: CASINGGVTTEAFF.

The CDR3 here is CASSRRLAGDYNEQFF. In DNA form, the CDR3 reads TGTGCCAGCAGCCGTCGACTAGCGGGGGACTACAATGAGCAGTTCTTC. This rearrangement joins TRBV7-8 to TRBJ2-1; 12 bases match TRBD2. Germline V CDR1 and CDR2: SGHVS, FQNEAQ. This CDR3 has 16 residues. The trim removed 5 bases at V and 3 bases at J, leaving 5 bases unmatched.

The genes are TRBV19 and TRBJ1-2; 8 bases fit TRBD1. Germline V gives CDR1 LNHDA, CDR2 SQIVND (reference sequence). V was clipped by 2 bases and J by 8 bases; unmatched bases: 7. The CDR3 totals 14 residues. CDR3 sequence reads: CASSIQGAFGGYTF. The CDR3 DNA reads TGTGCCAGTAGTATACAGGGGGCATTTGGCGGCTACACCTTC. Together with reference TRBV19 and TRBJ1-2, the CDR3 gives the full variable domain: DGGITQSPKYLFRKEGQNVTLSCEQNLNHDAMYWYRQDPGQGLRLIYYSQIVNDFQKGDIAEGYSVSREKKESFPLTVTSAQKNPTAFYLCASSIQGAFGGYTFGSGTRLTVV.

The count of this clone is one. The chain combines TRBV7-8 with TRBJ2-7; the D gene is possibly TRBD1 (6 bases). Germline CDR1 and CDR2: SGHVS and FQNEAQ. Trimming removed 5 bases at V and 1 base at J, with 9 bases between. The length of the CDR3 is 13 residues. CDR3 in amino acids: CASSGGQSYEQYV. CDR3 bases: TGTGCCAGCAGCGGGGGACAATCCTACGAGCAGTACGTC.

This chain uses TRBV27 with TRBJ2-5, with 12 bases lining up with TRBD2. This CDR3 contains 18 residues. CDR1 MNHEY and CDR2 SMNVEV come from the germline V gene (reference sequence). The V gene end was trimmed by 5 bases and the J gene end by 2 bases; junction bases not matched to a gene: 12. CDR3 coding DNA: TGTGCCAGCAGTACCGAGGGAAATCTAGCGGGGGGGCAAGAGACCCAGTACTTC. It yields the protein CASSTEGNLAGGQETQYF.